This T cell receptor (beta chain) was obtained from a study of Graves' ophthalmopathy and Graves' hyperthyroidism. Study conclusions and caveats: The model achieved about 70% sensitivity and less than 75% specificity for ophthalmopathy progression.

CDR3 regions of TCR beta were amplified from RNA transcripts. HTBI primers were employed in first-round RT-PCR, then a second-round multiplex PCR followed. TCRdb called the multiplex PCR reads again in MiXCR, with one record for every CDR3 protein. The sample has almost 750,000 distinct CDR3 sequences, roughly 40% seen once; the top ten hold 44%. Concerning this clonotype: Its antigen is not identified.

Ophthalmopathy donors' eye disease showed moderate-to-severe activity, CAS of at least 3, NOSPECS of at least 4 and duration under 3 months. Other autoimmune disease, uncontrolled infection, pregnancy and lactation led to exclusion. V lost 3 bases and J 0 bases, leaving 9 bases between the germline ends. CDR1 and CDR2 from the germline V gene are LNHDA and SQIVND (reference sequence). The CDR3 is 14 residues long. Source material: peripheral blood. The J gene is TRBJ2-7, the V gene TRBV19; the D gene is possibly TRBD1 (6 bases). The sequence derives from an adult man with Graves' ophthalmopathy. The DNA of the CDR3 is TGTGCCAGTAGTATTACAGGGCTCTCCTACGAGCAGTACTTC. This codes for CASSITGLSYEQYF.